The sequence of this T cell receptor beta chain was determined in a study of blood T cell repertoires in COVID-19. Study-level information: Sample material is recorded as cDNA or gDNA derived from T cells, B-cell-depleted T cells, or PBMCs.

Under the authors' procedure: Nucleated cell counts were estimated from reference gene primer amplification. This table comes from immunoSEQ multiplex PCR, and its TCRdb copy is limited to in-frame clones, with some not included. That table furnishes V, J and clone size, whereas the DNA furnished D and trimming. The data show roughly 120,000 clones, with 79% seen just once and 3% to 4.5% held by the top ten. CDR1 MDHEN and CDR2 SYDVKM come from the germline V gene. V shed 4 bases, J shed 3 bases, and the junction held 12 bases outside the gene matches. The CDR3 consists of 16 residues. The TCR was taken from a woman older than 75 with acute or convalescent COVID-19. The chain joins TRBV28 to TRBJ2-7, with TRBD1 matching over 7 bases. The material sequenced was peripheral blood. DNA of the CDR3: TGTGCCAGCAGTTCCTACTCGACAGGGCTAGGCTACGAGCAGTACTTC. It translates to CASSSYSTGLGYEQYF.